These T cell receptor beta chains were read from a single sample in a study of T cells in localized non-small cell lung cancer. TCRdb's copy holds only in-frame clones and misses some; the assay was immunoSEQ multiplex PCR. The table lists tens of thousands of clones, more than 80% of them singletons. The material sequenced was peripheral blood mononuclear cells, taken before any cancer treatment. The receptors stem from a male donor older than 55 with stage II lung adenocarcinoma. Each CDR3 is given with its conserved first and last residue. D genes are given only for firm matches. Size tells how often a clone was seen (once, few, many) or the class of an expanded clone, and some rows leave it out.

>TRBV30|NA|12|TRBJ1-2|TRBD1
CAGPQGARGYTF
TGTGCCGGGCCCCAGGGGGCGCGTGGCTACACCTTC
>TRBV28|NA|15|TRBJ2-3|NA
CASSSGGGKADTQYF
TGTGCCAGCTCATCTGGAGGCGGAAAAGCAGATACGCAGTATTTT
>TRBV28|NA|13|TRBJ2-7|NA
CASSTTGSYEQYF
TGTGCCAGCAGTACGACGGGATCCTACGAGCAGTACTTC
>TRBV7-3|once|14|TRBJ2-7|NA
CASSPGTEYYEQYF
TGTGCCAGCAGCCCGGGGACGGAATATTACGAGCAGTACTTC
>TRBV10-2|NA|11|TRBJ2-1|TRBD2
CASTLAGEQFF
TGCGCCAGCACACTAGCGGGTGAGCAGTTCTTC
>TRBV30|NA|12|TRBJ2-7|NA
CAWSYGSGEQYF
TGTGCCTGGAGTTACGGTTCGGGCGAGCAGTACTTC
>TRBV11-3|NA|13|TRBJ2-3|NA
CASSRQDSDTQYF
TGTGCCAGCAGTCGACAGGACTCAGATACGCAGTATTTT
>TRBV28|once|19|TRBJ2-7|TRBD2
CASTYPQGTSGGSLDEQYF
TGTGCCAGCACCTACCCCCAAGGGACTAGCGGGGGGTCTCTCGACGAGCAGTACTTC
>TRBV28|NA|12|TRBJ2-7|NA
CASRQAGYEQYF
TGTGCCAGCAGACAGGCGGGGTACGAGCAGTACTTC
>TRBV5-1|NA|13|TRBJ1-1|NA
CASSVPGTGEAFF
TGCGCCAGCAGCGTACCCGGGACGGGTGAAGCTTTCTTT
>TRBV6-1|NA|12|TRBJ1-2|NA
CASSRDNYGYTF
TGTGCCAGCAGTCGGGATAACTATGGCTACACCTTC